This TCR beta chain came from a study of CD8+ T cells in alopecia areata. Study results and caveats: It was less clear whether patients shared TCRs than it was in mice, possibly because of HLA.

Sequencing templates came from extracted RNA that was reverse transcribed into cDNA. Profiling relied on immunoSEQ multiplex PCR, and the TCRdb table lists in-frame clones only, not all of them. This table has 150,000 to 200,000 clones, roughly 60% appearing once. Comments on this clone: Its target is not known.

The treatment here: oral pan-JAK inhibitor, 5-10 mg twice daily. With V trimmed by 3 bases and J by 6 bases, 7 bases remained unmatched. The CDR3 totals 15 residues. Germline-derived CDR1 and CDR2 are GTSNPN and SVGIG (reference sequence). This chain connects TRBV30 to TRBJ2-2; TRBD1 matches 10 bases. Specimen: CD4+ T cells sorted from blood, collected at week 24, from a patient treated with tofacitinib. This sequence originates from a human donor with alopecia areata. As DNA, the CDR3 is TGTGCCTGGAGCCTGGGACAGGGGCGGCCCGGGGAGCTGTTTTTT. It encodes CAWSLGQGRPGELFF.